The rows below give T cell receptor beta chains drawn from one sample of a study of cytomegalovirus exposure and HLA in healthy donors. Assay: immunoSEQ multiplex PCR; the TCRdb copy retains only in-frame clones and omits some. Its clone listing holds more than 100,000 clones. The sample comprised PBMCs. Receptor source: a man aged 18-30 years in good health and CMV-seronegative. Both conserved end residues are part of each CDR3. Fields, in order: CDR3 protein, CDR3 DNA, D gene, V gene, J gene. A D gene is named only where the DNA matches it firmly.

cdr3_aa: CASSQDWLAAYEQYF; cdr3_nt: TGCGCCAGCAGCCAAGACTGGCTAGCGGCCTACGAGCAGTACTTC; d_call: TRBD2; v_call: TRBV4-1; j_call: TRBJ2-7
cdr3_aa: CASSFFRGPAVETQYF; cdr3_nt: TGTGCCAGCAGCTTTTTTAGAGGACCAGCGGTGGAGACCCAGTACTTC; d_call: -; v_call: TRBV7-9; j_call: TRBJ2-5
cdr3_aa: CASSASGTGTNTF; cdr3_nt: TGTGCCAGCAGTGCCTCCGGGACAGGGACAAACACCTTC; d_call: TRBD1; v_call: TRBV2; j_call: TRBJ1-2
cdr3_aa: CASSIYEQYF; cdr3_nt: TGTGCCAGCAGCATCTACGAGCAGTACTTC; d_call: -; v_call: TRBV6-1; j_call: TRBJ2-7
cdr3_aa: CATSSPGQGMDEQYF; cdr3_nt: TGTGCCACCAGCAGTCCGGGACAGGGTATGGATGAGCAGTACTTC; d_call: TRBD1; v_call: TRBV15; j_call: TRBJ2-7
cdr3_aa: CASSWGLAHSYNEQFF; cdr3_nt: TGTGCCAGCAGCTGGGGACTAGCTCACTCCTACAATGAGCAGTTCTTC; d_call: TRBD2; v_call: TRBV9; j_call: TRBJ2-1
cdr3_aa: CASSSRGAGSPLHF; cdr3_nt: TGCGCCAGCAGTTCGCGGGGGGCTGGTTCACCCCTCCACTTT; d_call: -; v_call: TRBV5-1; j_call: TRBJ1-6
cdr3_aa: CASSLDGAGSSYNEQFF; cdr3_nt: TGTGCCAGCAGCCTTGACGGGGCGGGGAGCTCCTACAATGAGCAGTTCTTC; d_call: -; v_call: TRBV7-8; j_call: TRBJ2-1
cdr3_aa: CASSLWGQPVSGANVLTF; cdr3_nt: TGTGCCAGCAGCTTGTGGGGACAACCGGTCTCTGGGGCCAACGTCCTGACTTTC; d_call: -; v_call: TRBV5-5; j_call: TRBJ2-6
cdr3_aa: CAWTGQGSYTIYF; cdr3_nt: TGTGCCTGGACGGGGCAGGGGTCTTACACCATATATTTT; d_call: -; v_call: TRBV30; j_call: TRBJ1-3
cdr3_aa: CASSNSGRAVETQYF; cdr3_nt: TGTGCCAGCAGCAATAGCGGGAGGGCCGTGGAGACCCAGTACTTC; d_call: TRBD2; v_call: TRBV7-8; j_call: TRBJ2-5
cdr3_aa: CASSSGGKGSYEQHF; cdr3_nt: TGTGCCAGCAGCTCGGGGGGGAAGGGCTCCTACGAGCAGCACTTC; d_call: TRBD2; v_call: TRBV27; j_call: TRBJ2-7
cdr3_aa: CASSVRFGDTQYF; cdr3_nt: TGTGCCAGCAGCGTGAGGTTTGGAGATACGCAGTATTTT; d_call: -; v_call: TRBV9; j_call: TRBJ2-3
cdr3_aa: CASSERPSSYNEQFF; cdr3_nt: TGTGCCAGCAGTGAAAGACCTAGCTCCTACAATGAGCAGTTCTTC; d_call: -; v_call: TRBV6-4; j_call: TRBJ2-1
cdr3_aa: CASSLMGGADNEQFF; cdr3_nt: TGTGCCAGCAGCTTAATGGGAGGAGCGGACAATGAGCAGTTCTTC; d_call: -; v_call: TRBV7-9; j_call: TRBJ2-1
cdr3_aa: CASSRAGNTEAFF; cdr3_nt: TGTGCCAGCAGCCGAGCAGGGAACACTGAAGCTTTCTTT; d_call: -; v_call: TRBV7-2; j_call: TRBJ1-1
cdr3_aa: CASIWSSGYTF; cdr3_nt: TGTGCCAGTATATGGAGTAGCGGCTACACCTTC; d_call: -; v_call: TRBV19; j_call: TRBJ1-2
cdr3_aa: CASSGRAGGIRTQHF; cdr3_nt: TGCGCCAGCAGCGGGAGAGCAGGGGGTATTCGGACCCAGCATTTT; d_call: TRBD1; v_call: TRBV4-1; j_call: TRBJ1-5
cdr3_aa: CASSPEGQGALNEQYF; cdr3_nt: TGTGCCAGCAGTCCCGAAGGGCAGGGGGCATTAAACGAGCAGTACTTC; d_call: TRBD1; v_call: TRBV5-6; j_call: TRBJ2-7
cdr3_aa: CASSEGYGAEGEQFF; cdr3_nt: TGTGCCAGCAGTGAGGGGTATGGGGCGGAGGGTGAGCAGTTCTTC; d_call: -; v_call: TRBV6-4; j_call: TRBJ2-1
cdr3_aa: CASSQEQIPTNEKLFF; cdr3_nt: TGTGCCAGCAGCCAGGAACAGATCCCAACTAATGAAAAACTGTTTTTT; d_call: -; v_call: TRBV14; j_call: TRBJ1-4
cdr3_aa: CASSIIRLVRTGELFF; cdr3_nt: TGTGCCAGTAGTATTATTAGGCTAGTGAGGACCGGGGAGCTGTTTTTT; d_call: -; v_call: TRBV19; j_call: TRBJ2-2
cdr3_aa: CASSVGEGRGSTEAFF; cdr3_nt: TGTGCCAGCAGCGTAGGAGAAGGGAGAGGGTCCACTGAAGCTTTCTTT; d_call: -; v_call: TRBV9; j_call: TRBJ1-1
cdr3_aa: CASSLDGTGGPQGQYF; cdr3_nt: TGCGCCAGCAGCTTGGACGGGACAGGGGGCCCCCAGGGGCAGTACTTC; d_call: TRBD1; v_call: TRBV5-1; j_call: TRBJ2-7